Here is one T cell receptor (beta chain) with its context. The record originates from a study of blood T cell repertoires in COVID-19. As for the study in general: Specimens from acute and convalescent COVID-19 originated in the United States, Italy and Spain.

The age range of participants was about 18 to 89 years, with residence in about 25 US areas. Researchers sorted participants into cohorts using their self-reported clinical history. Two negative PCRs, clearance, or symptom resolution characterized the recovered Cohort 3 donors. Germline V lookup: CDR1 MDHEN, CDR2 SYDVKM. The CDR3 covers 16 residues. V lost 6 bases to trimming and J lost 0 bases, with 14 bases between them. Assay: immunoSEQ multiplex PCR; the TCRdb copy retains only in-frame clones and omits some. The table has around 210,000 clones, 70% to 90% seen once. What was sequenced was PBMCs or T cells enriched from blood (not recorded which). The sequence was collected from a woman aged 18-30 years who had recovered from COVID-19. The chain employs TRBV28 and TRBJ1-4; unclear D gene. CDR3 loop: CASRSGGLATNEKLFF. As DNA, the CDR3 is TGTGCCAGCAGGTCCGGAGGGCTCGCAACTAATGAAAAACTGTTTTTT.